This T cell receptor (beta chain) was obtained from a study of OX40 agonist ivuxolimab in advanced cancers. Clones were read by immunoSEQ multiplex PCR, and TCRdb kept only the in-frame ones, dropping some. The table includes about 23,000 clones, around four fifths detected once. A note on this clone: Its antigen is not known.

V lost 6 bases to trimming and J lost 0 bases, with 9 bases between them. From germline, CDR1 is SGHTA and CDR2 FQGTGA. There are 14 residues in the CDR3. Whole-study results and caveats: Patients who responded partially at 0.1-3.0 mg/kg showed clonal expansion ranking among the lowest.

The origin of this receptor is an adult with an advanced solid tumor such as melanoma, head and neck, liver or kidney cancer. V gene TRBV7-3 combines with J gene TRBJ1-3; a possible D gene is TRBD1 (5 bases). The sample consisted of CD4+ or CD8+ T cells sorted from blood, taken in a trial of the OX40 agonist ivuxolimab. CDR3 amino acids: CASSSGHSGNTIYF. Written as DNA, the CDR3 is TGTGCCAGCAGTTCGGGGCACTCTGGAAACACCATATATTTT.